The 21 T cell receptor beta chains reported below all come from one sample, sequenced in a study of blood T cell repertoires in COVID-19. Generated by immunoSEQ multiplex PCR, the TCRdb table keeps only in-frame clones and is missing some. The sample lists more than 200,000 clones; about nine tenths were seen once. Sample: peripheral blood. Source of these receptors: an older woman with acute or convalescent COVID-19.

V and J are TRBV30 and TRBJ1-1; the D is unclear. Trimming pared 4 bases from V and 2 bases from J, leaving 11 bases between. The germline V gene has CDR1 GTSNPN and CDR2 SVGIG (reference sequence). The CDR3 is made up of 13 amino acids. The CDR3 DNA follows: TGTGCCTGGACCCCGACATTTAACACTGAAGCTTTCTTT. Its translation: CAWTPTFNTEAFF.

This clone has a count of ten or more. The chain combines TRBV5-1 with TRBJ1-1; 8 nucleotides match TRBD1. The CDR3 extends over 14 amino acids. The germline gives CDR1 SGHRS, CDR2 YFSETQ. V shed 5 bases and J 11 bases; nucleotides not matched to a gene: 14. The CDR3 region has the DNA TGCGCCAGCAGTTTGACATCGGACAGGGCGCGGGCTTTCTTT. As protein: CASSLTSDRARAFF.

This rearrangement joins TRBV30 to TRBJ2-7; 14 nucleotides align to TRBD2. V gave up 1 base and J gave up 12 bases; unmatched junction bases: 14. CDR3 size: 16 residues. Germline V gives CDR1 GTSNPN, CDR2 SVGIG (reference sequence). CDR3 in amino acids: CAWSGRGGLAGEAGYF. CDR3 DNA sequence: TGTGCCTGGAGTGGAAGGGGGGGACTAGCGGGAGAGGCAGGGTACTTC.

The chain has TRBV5-4 and TRBJ2-1, with D perhaps matching TRBD1 (6 bases). From germline, CDR1 is SGHNT and CDR2 YYREEE (reference sequence). CDR3 length equals 13 residues. V lost 4 bases and J 9 bases, leaving 14 bases between the germline ends. The CDR3 loop is CASSPLGAGEQFF. The CDR3 region has the DNA TGTGCCAGCAGCCCTCTGGGGGCCGGTGAGCAGTTCTTC.

This sequence joins TRBV7-4 and TRBJ1-5; 7 bases align to TRBD1. The germline gives CDR1 SGHVT, CDR2 SQSDAQ. This CDR3 has 17 amino acids. With V trimmed by 1 base and J by 5 bases, 11 bases remained unmatched. The chain's CDR3 is CASSLGGQTRRDQPQHF. In DNA form, the CDR3 reads TGTGCCAGCAGCTTAGGGGGACAGACCCGGCGGGATCAGCCCCAGCATTTT.

The rearrangement links TRBV28 to TRBJ1-1; weak D call: TRBD1 (6 bases). The CDR3 is made up of 16 amino acids. Germline V gene data show CDR1 as MDHEN and CDR2 as SYDVKM. V dropped 4 bases and J dropped 5 bases, with 20 bases sitting between them. For the CDR3, the DNA is TGTGCCAGCAGTTCCACCTCAACAGGGAAGAGAACTGAAGCTTTCTTT. Protein: CASSSTSTGKRTEAFF.

The CDR3 DNA follows: TGTGCCAGCAGCTTAAACGTCATCTCAGGCAGGACAGATACGCAGTATTTT. Encoded protein: CASSLNVISGRTDTQYF. The V gene is TRBV7-9, the J gene TRBJ2-3; unclear D gene. CDR1 and CDR2 from the germline V gene are SEHNR and FQNEAQ (reference sequence). The CDR3 has 17 amino acids. Trimming took 2 bases from V and 3 from J, leaving 18 bases between them.

A single count supports this clone. V is TRBV5-5 and J is TRBJ1-2; D unresolved. Germline CDR1 and CDR2: SGHKS and YYEKEE (reference sequence). This CDR3 is built from 14 residues. V was cut by 2 bases and J by 0 bases, with 8 bases left in between. The DNA of the CDR3 is TGTGCCAGCAGCTTACGAGATTCTAACTATGGCTACACCTTC. Residues: CASSLRDSNYGYTF.

This rearrangement joins TRBV10-1 to TRBJ1-4, with D maybe TRBD1 (6 bases). CDR3 size: 14 residues. Germline-derived CDR1 and CDR2 are WNHNN and SYGVQD (reference sequence). The V and J ends lost 0 bases and 8 bases respectively, with 10 bases between them. The CDR3 loop is CASSESGGPEKLFF. CDR3 DNA sequence: TGCGCCAGCAGTGAGTCCGGGGGGCCGGAAAAACTGTTTTTT.

The chain combines TRBV6-1 with TRBJ1-3, with unresolved D. CDR3 size: 14 residues. Per the germline V gene, CDR1 is MNHNS and CDR2 is SASEGT. V lost 2 bases and J 0 bases, leaving 5 bases between the germline ends. The CDR3 bases are TGTGCCAGCAGTGAAAATCACTCTGGAAACACCATATATTTT. Translation: CASSENHSGNTIYF.

The chain employs TRBV11-2 and TRBJ1-2, with 8 positions matching TRBD1. Germline CDR1 reads SGHAT; CDR2 reads FQNNGV. The CDR3 has 15 residues. V lost 7 bases, J lost 4 bases, and 11 bases stayed unmatched. CDR3 DNA sequence: TGTGCCAGCATCGGACAGGGATCTTCTCCCTATGGCTACACCTTC. Amino acid sequence: CASIGQGSSPYGYTF.

The genes are TRBV4-3 and TRBJ2-7; 12 bases are shared with TRBD2. CDR1 and CDR2 from the germline V gene are LGHNA and YSLEER. After removal of 0 bases from V and 4 bases from J, the junction contained 1 base not matched to a gene. The CDR3 is 15 residues long. The CDR3 loop reads CASSQDTSGRYEQYF. The DNA for the CDR3 is TGCGCCAGCAGCCAAGATACTAGCGGGAGGTACGAGCAGTACTTC.

The V gene is TRBV7-2, the J gene TRBJ1-3; a weak D match, TRBD1 (5 bases). The CDR3 has 15 residues. The V end was cut by 1 base, the J end by 0 bases, with 7 bases between. In germline, CDR1 is SGHTA, CDR2 FQGNSA. As DNA, the CDR3 is TGTGCCAGCAGCTTAGGAGACAGCTCTGGAAACACCATATATTTT. As protein: CASSLGDSSGNTIYF. Using reference TRBV7-2 and TRBJ1-3 for the parts outside the CDR3, the full variable domain is GAGVSQSPSNKVTEKGKDVELRCDPISGHTALYWYRQSLGQGLEFLIYFQGNSAPDKSGLPSDRFSAERTGGSVSTLTIQRTQQEDSAVYLCASSLGDSSGNTIYFGEGSWLTVV.

Concerning this clone itself: This CDR3 is also generated by other DNA sequences in the sample. The J gene is TRBJ2-7, the V gene TRBV3-1 (or the pseudogene TRBV3-2); 10 bases line up with TRBD1. The CDR3 has 14 residues. The V gene's germline CDR1 is LGHDT and CDR2 YNNKEL (reference sequence). The V segment lost 3 bases and the J segment 2 bases; nucleotides outside the gene matches: 1. CDR3 bases: TGTGCCAGCAGCCAGGGACAGGGGACCTACGAGCAGTACTTC. Translation gives CASSQGQGTYEQYF.

V gene TRBV15 combines with J gene TRBJ2-3, with 9 bases that match TRBD2. The CDR3 loop spans 17 amino acids. Trimming at V came to 2 bases and at J to 0 bases, leaving 6 bases not matched to a gene. The V gene's germline CDR1 is LNHNV and CDR2 YYDKDF (reference sequence). Here the CDR3 reads CATSRLAGRLSTDTQYF. Here the CDR3 DNA reads TGTGCCACCAGCAGACTAGCGGGAAGACTTAGCACAGATACGCAGTATTTT.

This chain uses TRBV18 with TRBJ2-7; 8 bases match TRBD1. The CDR3 covers 13 residues. V was pared by 3 bases and J by 3 bases, with 1 base of the junction left unmatched. The germline gives CDR1 KGHSH, CDR2 LQKENI. The CDR3 sequence: CASSPGQVYEQYF. Written as DNA, the CDR3 is TGTGCCAGCTCACCGGGACAGGTCTACGAGCAGTACTTC.

The chain has TRBV5-1 and TRBJ1-1, with 9 bases that match TRBD1. The CDR3 totals 19 residues. Germline V gene data show CDR1 as SGHRS and CDR2 as YFSETQ. Trimming cost V 1 base and J 0 bases; bases outside gene matches: 13. The CDR3 bases are TGCGCCAGCAGCTTGCAGGACAGGGGCCGCTTACCTATGAACACTGAAGCTTTCTTT. Its translation: CASSLQDRGRLPMNTEAFF.

The chain couples TRBV9 to TRBJ2-1; 10 bases agree with TRBD2. V lost 4 bases, J lost 0 bases, and 10 bases stayed unmatched. The germline V gene has CDR1 SGDLS and CDR2 YYNGEE. This CDR3 contains 18 residues. The CDR3 protein is CASSFRTSGPSSYNEQFF. The CDR3 nucleotides are TGTGCCAGCAGCTTCCGGACTAGCGGCCCTAGCTCCTACAATGAGCAGTTCTTC.

The chain employs TRBV18 and TRBJ1-5; D is ambiguous. The length of the CDR3 is 16 residues. Germline V gives CDR1 KGHSH, CDR2 LQKENI. The V gene lost 4 bases and the J gene lost 0 bases, with 13 bases spanning the gap. CDR3 in amino acids: CASSLSVSNSNQPQHF. Here the CDR3 DNA reads TGTGCCAGCTCACTTAGTGTGAGTAATAGCAATCAGCCCCAGCATTTT.

This rearrangement joins TRBV6-2 or TRBV6-3 to TRBJ2-1, with D maybe TRBD1 (6 bases). The CDR3 spans 18 residues. Trimming shortened V by 0 bases and J by 1 base, and 16 bases separated the two germline ends. Germline CDR1 reads MNHEY; CDR2 reads SVGEGT. CDR3 sequence reads: CASSYSGRGPESYNEQFF. CDR3 nucleotides: TGTGCCAGCAGTTACTCGGGCAGGGGACCTGAGTCCTACAATGAGCAGTTCTTC.

In DNA form, the CDR3 reads TGTGCCAGCAGTGAGGGAGGGTCCGGGGAGCTGTTTTTT. This sequence encodes CASSEGGSGELFF. V is TRBV25-1 and J is TRBJ2-2; 7 bases are shared with TRBD2. With V trimmed by 3 bases and J by 6 bases, 1 base remained unmatched. Germline assignment: CDR1 MGHDK and CDR2 SYGVNS. This CDR3 is built from 13 residues. Supplemented by reference TRBV25-1 and TRBJ2-2, the full variable domain reads EADIYQTPRYLVIGTGKKITLECSQTMGHDKMYWYQQDPGMELHLIHYSYGVNSTEKGDLSSESTVSRIRTEHFPLTLESARPSHTSQYLCASSEGGSGELFFGEGSRLTVL.